This T cell receptor (beta chain) came from a study of Ad26.COV2.S vaccination and SARS-CoV-2 variants. Study background: Among those in the COV1001 Ad26.COV2.S trial arm was the donor. Intramuscular Ad26.COV2.S doses were given once or twice, 56 days apart. Notes on the study in general: Possible underestimation of total T cell responses by the TCR breadth and depth analyses was noted. Similar non-spike TCR breadth was seen in vaccine and placebo recipients.

Libraries were prepared by immunoSEQ multiplex PCR; TCRdb keeps only in-frame clonotypes and omits some of them. The sample has some 330,000 clones, 85% to 90% seen once; the top ten hold 5.5%. A word on this clone: Its target is not known.

The CDR3 length is 15 residues. The V gene's germline CDR1 is LNHDA and CDR2 SQIVND (reference sequence). Trimming cost V 2 bases and J 9 bases; bases outside gene matches: 7. Treatment specified: around 19 received Ad26.COV2.S at low or high dose, single or two shots; roughly five received placebo; per-sample allocation not given. Collection of the samples took place on day 63 after the first injection of vaccine or placebo. The starting material was peripheral blood, obtained in a trial of Ad26.COV2.S vaccine versus placebo. The TCR comes from a person between 18 and 59 years old who received the Ad26.COV2.S COVID-19 vaccine or a placebo. The chain joins TRBV19 to TRBJ2-1; TRBD2 agrees at 10 bases. Written as DNA, the CDR3 is TGTGCCAGTAGTATATCTAGCGGGAGTGGAAGTGAGCAGTTCTTC. It encodes CASSISSGSGSEQFF. Filled out from reference TRBV19 and TRBJ2-1, the complete variable domain reads DGGITQSPKYLFRKEGQNVTLSCEQNLNHDAMYWYRQDPGQGLRLIYYSQIVNDFQKGDIAEGYSVSREKKESFPLTVTSAQKNPTAFYLCASSISSGSGSEQFFGPGTRLTVL.